Listed below are T cell receptor beta chains from one sample, sequenced in a study of somatic mutations in cytotoxic T cells in rheumatoid arthritis. This table comes from immunoSEQ multiplex PCR, and its TCRdb copy is limited to in-frame clones, with some not included. Of some 25,000 clones listed, over 65% are singletons. Specimen: CD8+ T cells sorted from blood. These receptors all stem from a woman aged 18 to 35 in good health. CDR3s include the opening cysteine and the closing phenylalanine or tryptophan. Fields, in order: J gene, clone size, CDR3 length, D gene, V gene, CDR3 DNA, CDR3 protein. A D gene is named only where the DNA matches it firmly. Only some rows state a clone size, as once, few, many or a class for expanded clones.

TRBJ2-2 | . | 16 | . | TRBV19 | TGTGCCAGTAGTATTTATCGTGGGCGGTACACGGGGGAGCTGTTTTTT | CASSIYRGRYTGELFF
TRBJ1-2 | once | 11 | . | TRBV2 | TGTGCCAGCAGTGAATGGAGGGGCTACACCTTC | CASSEWRGYTF
TRBJ1-4 | few | 13 | . | TRBV7-6 | TGTGCCAGCAGCTTAGCGGGCAGCGAAAAACTGTTTTTT | CASSLAGSEKLFF
TRBJ2-7 | . | 15 | TRBD1 | TRBV9 | TGTGCCAGCAGCGTAGCGACAGGGATATTGGACGAGCAGTACTTC | CASSVATGILDEQYF
TRBJ2-5 | . | 13 | . | TRBV28 | TGTGCCAGCAGTTTCGGACGGGGGGAGACCCAGTACTTC | CASSFGRGETQYF
TRBJ2-7 | . | 14 | TRBD2 | TRBV29-1 | TGCAGCGTTGAACTAGCGGGAGAATCCTACGAGCAGTACTTC | CSVELAGESYEQYF
TRBJ1-1 | . | 14 | . | TRBV7-8 | TGTGCCAGCAGCTTAGCGACGGGGAACACTGAAGCTTTCTTT | CASSLATGNTEAFF
TRBJ1-2 | . | 13 | . | TRBV29-1 | TGCAGCGTTGGACCCGACCCTGGTGAGGGCTACACCTTC | CSVGPDPGEGYTF
TRBJ2-3 | once | 15 | TRBD1 | TRBV5-4 | TGTGCCAGCAGCTCCCGGGACAGTCGCACAGATACGCAGTATTTT | CASSSRDSRTDTQYF
TRBJ2-1 | . | 14 | . | TRBV27 | TGTGCCAGCAGTTTATCTTCCGTTTACAATGAGCAGTTCTTC | CASSLSSVYNEQFF
TRBJ1-1 | . | 17 | . | TRBV7-9 | TGTGCCAGCAGCTTCCCCGGGGTATCGGGCTCAGGGGCTGAAGCTTTCTTT | CASSFPGVSGSGAEAFF
TRBJ1-4 | . | 12 | . | TRBV4-2 | TGTGCCAGCAGCCTGCTTAGTGAAAAACTGTTTTTT | CASSLLSEKLFF
TRBJ2-2 | . | 14 | TRBD1 | TRBV6-7 | TGTGCCAGCAGTACTGACAGGGAAGGGGGGGAGCTGTTTTTT | CASSTDREGGELFF
TRBJ2-7 | . | 11 | . | TRBV10-3 | TGTGCCATCTCCGAGGGCTACGAGCAGTACTTC | CAISEGYEQYF
TRBJ1-6 | . | 15 | . | TRBV6-5 | TGTGCCAGCAGTTACTATCAGGGAGGTAATTCACCCCTCCACTTT | CASSYYQGGNSPLHF
TRBJ2-7 | . | 15 | . | TRBV9 | TGTGCCAGCAGCGTAAGTCTCGGGCAGGCCTACGAGCAGTACTTC | CASSVSLGQAYEQYF
TRBJ2-7 | . | 13 | . | TRBV27 | TGTGCCAGCAGTTTATACCCTAGGAGCGAGCAGTACTTC | CASSLYPRSEQYF
TRBJ1-2 | . | 14 | . | TRBV2 | TGTGCCAGCAGGGCCCAGGGGTCCCTCTATGGCTACACCTTC | CASRAQGSLYGYTF
TRBJ1-6 | . | 15 | . | TRBV18 | TGTGCCAGCTCACCGGACAGCTCCTATAATTCACCCCTCCACTTT | CASSPDSSYNSPLHF
TRBJ1-2 | . | 13 | . | TRBV9 | TGTGCCAGCAGCGCCAATCAGGACTATGGCTACACCTTC | CASSANQDYGYTF
TRBJ1-4 | . | 14 | . | TRBV21-1 | TGTGCCAGCAACCCAGGGACAGTAAATGAAAAACTGTTTTTT | CASNPGTVNEKLFF
TRBJ1-2 | . | 16 | . | TRBV4-1 | TGCGCCAGCAGCCAAGAACCGGGACCAACTAACTATGGCTACACCTTC | CASSQEPGPTNYGYTF
TRBJ2-4 | . | 14 | . | TRBV5-6 | TGTGCCAGCAGCTCCAACCGGGAGTTTAACATTCAGTACTTC | CASSSNREFNIQYF
TRBJ2-2 | . | 18 | TRBD2 | TRBV29-1 | TGCAGCGTTGAAGATCAGCGACTAGCGGGGGGGGACACCGGGGAGCTGTTTTTT | CSVEDQRLAGGDTGELFF
TRBJ1-2 | . | 14 | . | TRBV2 | TGTGCCAGCACAGCGGGGGGGACCGGGTATGGCTACACCTTC | CASTAGGTGYGYTF
TRBJ1-1 | . | 15 | TRBD1 | TRBV10-3 | TGTGCCACCCTAGGGGGGACCGGGGACAGGACTGAAGCTTTCTTT | CATLGGTGDRTEAFF
TRBJ2-3 | . | 17 | . | TRBV7-8 | TGTGCCAGCAGCTTTTTCCCTAACTCACTTGACACAGATACGCAGTATTTT | CASSFFPNSLDTDTQYF
TRBJ2-1 | . | 16 | . | TRBV7-9 | TGTGCCAGCAGCTTAGATGTGGGGGGAAACACGGAGGGCTGGTTCTTC | CASSLDVGGNTEGWFF
TRBJ2-3 | . | 16 | . | TRBV5-8 | TGTGCCAGCAGCTTGGCTAGGGCTACCAGCACAGATACGCAGTATTTT | CASSLARATSTDTQYF
TRBJ1-5 | few | 10 | . | TRBV29-1 | TGCAGCGACTGTCCGCAGCCCCAGCATTTT | CSDCPQPQHF
TRBJ1-1 | . | 17 | . | TRBV28 | TGTGCCAGCAGTTTCCCAACCCGGACAGCTACGAACACTGAAGCTTTCTTT | CASSFPTRTATNTEAFF
TRBJ2-1 | few | 19 | TRBD2 | TRBV5-1 | TGCGCCAGCAGCTGGGGACTAGCGGGAGGAGAGAGTTCCTACAATGAGCAGTTCTTC | CASSWGLAGGESSYNEQFF
TRBJ1-5 | . | 14 | . | TRBV29-1 | TGCAGCGCCCGGTCAGGGGCCAGCAATCAGCCCCAGCATTTT | CSARSGASNQPQHF
TRBJ1-2 | once | 14 | . | TRBV19 | TGTGCCAGTAGTACCCCGGGGGAGGACTATGGCTACACCTTC | CASSTPGEDYGYTF
TRBJ1-1 | . | 15 | TRBD1 | TRBV4-1 | TGCGCCAGCAGCCAAACAAGACAGGGGAACACTGAAGCTTTCTTT | CASSQTRQGNTEAFF
TRBJ2-7 | . | 13 | . | TRBV27 | TGTGCCAGCAGTCAAGGGGGGCCTGGCGAGCAGTACTTC | CASSQGGPGEQYF
TRBJ1-2 | once | 15 | . | TRBV7-8 | TGTGCCAGCAGCACCGATCTGGGATCTAACTATGGCTACACCTTC | CASSTDLGSNYGYTF
TRBJ2-3 | . | 17 | . | TRBV5-6 | TGTGCCAGCAGCACATGGGACGGAGAACTCAGCACAGATACGCAGTATTTT | CASSTWDGELSTDTQYF
TRBJ2-5 | . | 14 | . | TRBV27 | TGTGCCAGCAGTGTGACTAAGATCGGAGAGACCCAGTACTTC | CASSVTKIGETQYF
TRBJ1-1 | . | 12 | TRBD1 | TRBV4-1 | TGCGCCAGCGGGGGACAGGCACCTGAAGCTTTCTTT | CASGGQAPEAFF
TRBJ2-3 | . | 13 | . | TRBV7-6 | TGTGCCAGCAGCTTAGCGGGGTGGGATACGCAGTATTTT | CASSLAGWDTQYF
TRBJ2-7 | . | 12 | . | TRBV6-1 | TGTGCCAGCATGGCACCGACCTACGAGCAGTACTTC | CASMAPTYEQYF
TRBJ1-1 | few | 13 | TRBD1 | TRBV29-1 | TGCAGCGTAGGACAGGGCTTGAACACTGAAGCTTTCTTT | CSVGQGLNTEAFF
TRBJ1-2 | . | 15 | . | TRBV6-5 | TGTGCCAGCAGTACCCCGCGGCAGGGAGGCTATGGCTACACCTTC | CASSTPRQGGYGYTF
TRBJ2-1 | . | 15 | . | TRBV2 | TGTGCCAGCAGTGAAATAGGGAGCTCCTACAATGAGCAGTTCTTC | CASSEIGSSYNEQFF
TRBJ1-4 | . | 15 | . | TRBV12-5 | TGTGCTAGTGGTTTGCAGGTACTCCGGGCGGAGGAACTGTTTTTT | CASGLQVLRAEELFF
TRBJ1-1 | . | 14 | . | TRBV2 | TGTGCCAGCCGATATGATGGGGGGCAGTCTGAAGCTTTCTTT | CASRYDGGQSEAFF
TRBJ2-1 | . | 16 | . | TRBV10-1 | TGCGCCAGCAGTGAGACGGTAAGCGGCCCTAACAATGAGCAGTTCTTC | CASSETVSGPNNEQFF